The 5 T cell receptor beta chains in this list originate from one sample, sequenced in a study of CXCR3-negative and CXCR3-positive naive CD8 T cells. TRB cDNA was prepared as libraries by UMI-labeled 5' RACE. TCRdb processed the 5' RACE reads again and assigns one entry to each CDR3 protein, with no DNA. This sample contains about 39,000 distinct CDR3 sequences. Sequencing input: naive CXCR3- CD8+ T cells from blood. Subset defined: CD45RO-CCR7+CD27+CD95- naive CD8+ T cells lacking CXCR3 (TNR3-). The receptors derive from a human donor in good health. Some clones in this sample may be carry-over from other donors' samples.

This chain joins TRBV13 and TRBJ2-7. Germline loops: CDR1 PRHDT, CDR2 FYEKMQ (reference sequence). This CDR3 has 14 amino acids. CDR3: CASSLWQRNYEQYF.

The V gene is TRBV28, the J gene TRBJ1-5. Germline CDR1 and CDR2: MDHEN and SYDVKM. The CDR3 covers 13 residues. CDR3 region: CASSLSSYQPQHF.

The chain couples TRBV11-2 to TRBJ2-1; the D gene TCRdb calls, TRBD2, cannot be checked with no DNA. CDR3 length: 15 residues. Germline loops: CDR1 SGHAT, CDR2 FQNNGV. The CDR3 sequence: CASSLAASSGDEQFF.

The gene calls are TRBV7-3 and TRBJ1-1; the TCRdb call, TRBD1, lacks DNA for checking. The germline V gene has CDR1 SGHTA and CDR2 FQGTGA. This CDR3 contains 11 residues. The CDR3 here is CASGTTGEAFF.

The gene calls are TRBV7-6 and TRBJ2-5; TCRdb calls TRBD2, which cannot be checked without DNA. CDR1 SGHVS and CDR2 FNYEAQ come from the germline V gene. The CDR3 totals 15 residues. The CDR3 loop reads CASSPREGRLETQYF.